The source of this TCR beta chain is a study of T cells after yellow fever vaccination. Whole-study results and caveats: Weaker, the secondary response peaked sooner, at day 5 versus 15.

A note on this clonotype: Its specificity is not known.

Conversion of TCR transcripts into cDNA relied on 5'RACE template switching, which added a universal primer site and UMIs. TCRdb fed the 5' RACE reads into MiXCR, producing one record per CDR3 protein. The table records about 220,000 distinct CDR3 sequences, about 3% of them present only once. CDR1 SGHTA and CDR2 FQGTGA come from the germline V gene. Trimming removed 4 bases at V and 5 bases at J, with 14 bases between. The CDR3 covers 14 residues. The source of this sequence is a man younger than 30 who received the YFV17D yellow fever vaccine. Material: CD4+ T cells sorted from PBMCs, obtained 10 days after the yellow fever booster vaccination. The V call is TRBV7-3, the J call TRBJ2-5; D may be TRBD1 (6 bases). CDR3 DNA: TGTGCCAGCAGCTGGAACTCCCAGGGGGAGACCCAGTACTTC. As protein: CASSWNSQGETQYF.